The 18 T cell receptor beta chains reported below all come from one sample, sequenced in a study of T cell clonality in common variable immunodeficiency. Study outcomes and limitations: Fewer deletions and N-nucleotide insertions were reportedly seen in common variable immunodeficiency TCR beta sequences.

The antigens of these receptors remain unknown. TCRdb keeps only in-frame clones here, not all; method: immunoSEQ multiplex PCR. This set yields some 20,000 clones and no singletons; the top ten hold about 2.5%. Sequencing used peripheral blood mononuclear cells. The receptors originated from a human donor with common variable immunodeficiency.

Sample share makes this clone medium-sized. The read comes to an end 3 residues before the CDR3 does, leaving the germline J gene to fill in the end. The chain uses TRBV6-4 and TRBJ2-1; the match to TRBD1 covers 7 bases. The CDR3 length is 14 residues. With V trimmed by 6 bases and J by 7 bases, 9 bases remained unmatched. Germline V CDR1 and CDR2: MRHNA, SNTAGT. CDR3 protein: CASSVTGAPNEQFF. Incomplete CDR3 DNA: TGTGCCAGCAGCGTCACAGGGGCCCCAAATGAG.

This clone was counted between two and nine times. With the read ending 3 residues before the CDR3 end, the germline J gene is used to fill in that end. The rearrangement joins TRBV18 to TRBJ2-5; a possible D gene is TRBD2 (6 bases). Trimming left V 3 bases short and J 2 bases short, with 19 bases between. CDR3 length: 17 residues. Germline V gene data show CDR1 as KGHSH and CDR2 as LQKENI. This chain's CDR3 is CASSPGGRGRRQETQYF. The part of the CDR3 DNA that was read is TGTGCCAGCTCACCGGGCGGCCGGGGGAGAAGACAAGAGACC.

A few counts support this clone. The read comes to an end 3 residues before the CDR3 does, leaving the germline J gene to fill in the end. The rearrangement links TRBV7-9 to TRBJ2-1; D is uncertain. From germline, CDR1 is SEHNR and CDR2 FQNEAQ (reference sequence). CDR3 length: 12 residues. Trimming shortened V by 4 bases and J by 8 bases, and 9 bases separated the two germline ends. CDR3 residues: CASSSRSDEQFF. The sequenced part of the CDR3 DNA is TGTGCCAGCAGCTCCCGGTCGGATGAG.

This clone turned up a few times. With the read ending 3 residues before the CDR3 end, the germline J gene is used to fill in that end. V is TRBV19 and J is TRBJ1-2, with TRBD1 matching 9 bases. The germline V gene has CDR1 LNHDA and CDR2 SQIVND (reference sequence). The length of the CDR3 is 13 residues. CDR3 residues: CASRLQGARGYTF. Incomplete CDR3 DNA: TGTGCCAGTAGACTACAGGGGGCTCGGGGC.

Only a few counts were recorded for this clone. The observed sequence ends 3 residues before the CDR3 terminus, with the missing tail filled in from the germline J gene. The rearrangement uses TRBV18 and TRBJ2-6; unclear D gene. V was cut by 0 bases and J by 0 bases, with 6 bases left in between. CDR3 length: 16 residues. Germline CDR1 and CDR2: KGHSH and LQKENI. The CDR3 DNA, read in part, is TGTGCCAGCTCACCACCGGGCCTCTCTGGGGCCAACGTC. Translated: CASSPPGLSGANV. The full CDR3 protein reads CASSPPGLSGANVLTF.

As to this clone: With the read ending 3 residues before the CDR3 end, the germline J gene is used to fill in that end. This sequence joins TRBV7-2 and TRBJ2-7, with TRBD2 matching 8 bases. J lost 3 bases, V lost 1 base, and 5 bases had no gene match. CDR3 length: 15 amino acids. The germline V gene encodes CDR1 SGHTA and CDR2 FQGNSA. CDR3 amino acids: CASSLVRGLGYEQYF. The covered CDR3 bases are TGTGCCAGCAGCTTAGTACGGGGACTAGGCTACGAG.

About this clone: The read terminates 3 residues ahead of where the CDR3 ends, so the germline J gene completes it. The chain joins TRBV7-9 to TRBJ1-2, with D possibly being TRBD1 (5 bases). This CDR3 has 14 amino acids. V gave up 2 bases and J gave up 5 bases, with 12 bases separating them. Germline loops: CDR1 SEHNR, CDR2 FQNEAQ (reference sequence). The sequenced part of the CDR3 DNA is TGTGCCAGCAGCTTACAGGGTAGGACGTATGGC. Protein product: CASSLQGRTYG. The complete CDR3 reads CASSLQGRTYGYTF.

This clone was found a few times. Read sequence stops 3 residues before the CDR3 end, and the germline J gene provides the missing end. The chain uses TRBV18 and TRBJ2-1, with D uncertain. The CDR3 spans 12 residues. Trimming took 3 bases from V and 8 from J, leaving 8 bases between them. Per the germline V gene, CDR1 is KGHSH and CDR2 is LQKENI. The CDR3 bases that were read are TGTGCCAGCTCACCTTTGGCTTATGAG. Translation gives CASSPLAYE. The full CDR3 protein is CASSPLAYEQFF.

A few counts support this clone. The CDR3 is cut off 3 residues early in the read; its end comes from the germline J gene. The genes are TRBV19 and TRBJ2-2; 7 bases map to TRBD2. This CDR3 has 15 residues. In germline, CDR1 is LNHDA, CDR2 SQIVND (reference sequence). Trimming at V came to 5 bases and at J to 6 bases, leaving 9 bases not matched to a gene. CDR3 DNA (partial): TGTGCCAGTAGTCGTACGGGACTACCTCCCGGGGAG. It is translated as CASSRTGLPPGE. The whole CDR3 protein reads CASSRTGLPPGELFF.

A note on this clone: The CDR3 end lies 3 residues beyond the end of the read and is filled in from the germline J gene. The chain recombines TRBV7-2 with TRBJ2-7, with D maybe TRBD1 (6 bases). The length of the CDR3 is 14 residues. The germline V gene has CDR1 SGHTA and CDR2 FQGNSA. V lost 5 bases and J 3 bases, leaving 14 bases between the germline ends. The CDR3 protein is CASSPGTTNYEQYF. Partial CDR3 DNA: TGTGCCAGCAGCCCAGGGACAACGAACTACGAG. The variable domain in full, completed from reference TRBV7-2 and TRBJ2-7, reads GAGVSQSPSNKVTEKGKDVELRCDPISGHTALYWYRQSLGQGLEFLIYFQGNSAPDKSGLPSDRFSAERTGGSVSTLTIQRTQQEDSAVYLCASSPGTTNYEQYFGPGTRLTVT.

Regarding this clone: Sequencing ends 3 residues short of the CDR3 end; the germline J gene provides the rest. This chain connects TRBV19 to TRBJ2-2; a weak D match, TRBD1 (6 bases). Germline loops: CDR1 LNHDA, CDR2 SQIVND (reference sequence). CDR3 size: 17 residues. Trimming removed 10 bases from V and 0 bases from J, with 21 bases in between. CDR3 sequence reads: CATFWTAKVSNTGELFF. Partial CDR3 DNA: TGTGCCACCTTTTGGACAGCGAAGGTTTCGAACACCGGGGAG. Combining the CDR3 with reference TRBV19 and TRBJ2-2 gives the whole variable domain DGGITQSPKYLFRKEGQNVTLSCEQNLNHDAMYWYRQDPGQGLRLIYYSQIVNDFQKGDIAEGYSVSREKKESFPLTVTSAQKNPTAFYLCATFWTAKVSNTGELFFGEGSRLTVL.

This clone occurred a few times. The CDR3 end lies 3 residues beyond the end of the read and is filled in from the germline J gene. The chain carries TRBV20-1 and TRBJ2-1; D is undetermined. Germline V lookup: CDR1 DFQATT, CDR2 SNEGSKA (reference sequence). The CDR3 covers 11 residues. The V end lost 5 bases, the J end lost 3 bases, and 5 bases lay between the germline ends. CDR3 DNA, as far as it was read: TGCAGTGCTCCTAGCTACAATGAG. This sequence encodes CSAPSYNE. The entire CDR3 sequence reads CSAPSYNEQFF.

This clone was detected many times. The CDR3 is cut off 3 residues early in the read; its end comes from the germline J gene. V usage is TRBV10-1 and J usage is TRBJ1-2, with 8 bases lining up with TRBD1. V shed 0 bases and J 4 bases; nucleotides not matched to a gene: 7. CDR1 is WNHNN and CDR2 is SYGVQD in the germline V gene (reference sequence). The CDR3 contains 16 residues. The chain's CDR3 is CASSESRGTGPYGYTF. The sequenced CDR3 bases are TGCGCCAGCAGTGAGTCGAGAGGGACAGGTCCCTATGGC.

This clone has just a few counts. The read terminates 3 residues ahead of where the CDR3 ends, so the germline J gene completes it. V gene TRBV7-9 combines with J gene TRBJ1-1; tentative D call: TRBD1 (5 bases). The CDR3 covers 14 residues. Germline CDR1 is SEHNR and CDR2 is FQNEAQ (reference sequence). Trimming removed 3 bases from V and 7 bases from J, with 15 bases in between. The CDR3 is CASSFETEMDEAFF. The part of the CDR3 DNA that was read is TGTGCCAGCAGCTTCGAGACAGAGATGGATGAA.

This clone was counted between two and nine times. From the germline J gene comes the end of the CDR3, since the read stops 3 residues before it. The J gene is TRBJ2-1, the V gene TRBV7-9, with TRBD2 matching 7 bases. CDR3 length: 13 residues. The J segment lost 5 bases and the V segment lost 5 bases, leaving 3 bases of the junction unmatched. Germline assignment: CDR1 SEHNR and CDR2 FQNEAQ (reference sequence). CDR3 amino acids: CASSPGLNNEQFF. CDR3 bases read: TGTGCCAGCAGCCCGGGACTAAACAATGAG. The full variable domain, in which reference TRBV7-9 and TRBJ2-1 provide the parts outside the CDR3, is DTGVSQNPRHKITKRGQNVTFRCDPISEHNRLYWYRQTLGQGPEFLTYFQNEAQLEKSRLLSDRFSAERPKGSFSTLEIQRTEQGDSAMYLCASSPGLNNEQFFGPGTRLTVL.

The table lists this clone with a few counts. The read is 3 residues too short to cover the CDR3 end, so that end is filled in from the germline J gene. The chain has TRBV7-9 and TRBJ2-3; D is undetermined. Germline-derived CDR1 and CDR2 are SEHNR and FQNEAQ (reference sequence). Trimming took 3 bases from V and 3 from J, leaving 13 bases between them. The CDR3 totals 15 residues. CDR3 bases read: TGTGCCAGCAGCTTCTTCGGTCACAGTACAGATACG. Protein product: CASSFFGHSTDT. The whole CDR3 sequence reads CASSFFGHSTDTQYF. The full variable domain, completed using reference TRBV7-9 and TRBJ2-3, is DTGVSQNPRHKITKRGQNVTFRCDPISEHNRLYWYRQTLGQGPEFLTYFQNEAQLEKSRLLSDRFSAERPKGSFSTLEIQRTEQGDSAMYLCASSFFGHSTDTQYFGPGTRLTVL.

For this clone: The read is 3 residues too short to cover the CDR3 end, so that end is filled in from the germline J gene. The chain has TRBV30 and TRBJ2-6; D not resolved. V dropped 0 bases and J dropped 1 base, with 7 bases sitting between them. Germline CDR1 is GTSNPN and CDR2 is SVGIG (reference sequence). This CDR3 has 15 amino acids. This CDR3 is CAWSVGFSGANVLTF. The sequenced CDR3 bases are TGTGCCTGGAGTGTAGGGTTTTCTGGGGCCAACGTC.

This clone was found a few times. Coverage ceases 3 residues before the CDR3 finishes, and the germline J gene fills in the end. The rearrangement uses TRBV20-1 and TRBJ2-5, with D possibly TRBD2 on 5 matching bases. The CDR3 runs to 14 residues. Per the germline V gene, CDR1 is DFQATT and CDR2 is SNEGSKA (reference sequence). V was pared by 6 bases and J by 5 bases, with 19 bases between. CDR3 bases read: TGCAGTGCGGCCACGGACGGGGTTTCGGAGACC. Protein: CSAATDGVSET. The whole CDR3 protein is CSAATDGVSETQYF.